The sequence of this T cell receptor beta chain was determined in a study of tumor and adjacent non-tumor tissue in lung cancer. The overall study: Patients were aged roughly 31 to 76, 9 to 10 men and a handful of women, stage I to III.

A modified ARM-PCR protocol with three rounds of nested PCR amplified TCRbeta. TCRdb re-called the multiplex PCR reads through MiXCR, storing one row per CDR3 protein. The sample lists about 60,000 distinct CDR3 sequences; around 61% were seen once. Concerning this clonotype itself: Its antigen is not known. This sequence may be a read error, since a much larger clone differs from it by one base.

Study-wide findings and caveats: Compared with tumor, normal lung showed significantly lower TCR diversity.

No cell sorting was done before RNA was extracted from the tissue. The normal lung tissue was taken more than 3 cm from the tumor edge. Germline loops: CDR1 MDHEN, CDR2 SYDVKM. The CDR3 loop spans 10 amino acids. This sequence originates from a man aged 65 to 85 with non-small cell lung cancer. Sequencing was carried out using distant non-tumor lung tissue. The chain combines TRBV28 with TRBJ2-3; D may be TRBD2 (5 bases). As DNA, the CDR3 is TGTGTCAGCTTAGGAGGAACGCAGTATTTT. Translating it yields CVSLGGTQYF.